The 25 T cell receptor beta chains below come from one sample, sequenced in a study of blood T cell repertoires in COVID-19. Measured with immunoSEQ multiplex PCR; TCRdb has only the in-frame clones, and not every one. This sample has about 270,000 clones; approximately 91% occur once, and the top ten carry 2.3%. Source material: PBMCs or T cells enriched from blood (not recorded which). The source of these receptors is a woman aged 40 to 55 with acute COVID-19.

The chain joins TRBV19 to TRBJ1-2; TRBD1 is a possible D gene (6 bases). This CDR3 comprises 15 residues. Trimming removed 4 bases from V and 2 bases from J, with 14 bases in between. Germline-derived CDR1 and CDR2 are LNHDA and SQIVND (reference sequence). The CDR3 sequence: CASSTGQPKNYGYTF. In DNA form, the CDR3 reads TGTGCCAGTAGTACCGGACAGCCGAAGAACTATGGCTACACCTTC.

This clone was picked up one time. V gene TRBV6-6 combines with J gene TRBJ1-2; no clear D. This CDR3 region has 13 residues. The germline V and J ends were trimmed by 4 bases and 4 bases, with 10 bases remaining between them. CDR1 is MNHNY, CDR2 SVGAGI, per germline (reference sequence). As DNA, the CDR3 is TGTGCCAGCAGTTCCAGTATCCTCTATGGCTACACCTTC. This gives the protein CASSSSILYGYTF.

The rearrangement links TRBV5-4 to TRBJ2-2; 9 positions match TRBD1. Germline CDR1 and CDR2: SGHNT and YYREEE (reference sequence). V gave up 4 bases and J gave up 4 bases; unmatched junction bases: 5. This CDR3 region has 15 residues. CDR3 sequence reads: CASSLGQGGTGELFF. The CDR3 nucleotides are TGTGCCAGCAGCCTGGGACAGGGAGGCACCGGGGAGCTGTTTTTT.

The genes are TRBV28 and TRBJ2-3; TRBD2 might be the D (6 bases). Between the trimmed V and J ends, which lost 6 bases and 2 bases, there was a span of 15 bases. The CDR3 extends over 15 amino acids. The germline V gene encodes CDR1 MDHEN and CDR2 SYDVKM. DNA of the CDR3: TGTGCCAGCAGCCCCACGGGGGTCTTCACAGATACGCAGTATTTT. As protein: CASSPTGVFTDTQYF.

The chain is built from TRBV7-9 and TRBJ2-3; 7 positions match TRBD2. The trim removed 6 bases at V and 2 bases at J, leaving 11 bases unmatched. CDR1 is SEHNR, CDR2 FQNEAQ, per germline (reference sequence). The length of the CDR3 is 16 residues. The CDR3 DNA is TGTGCCAGCAGACCAGAAGCGGGACTTCCCACAGATACGCAGTATTTT. It is translated as CASRPEAGLPTDTQYF.

This sequence joins TRBV7-8 and TRBJ2-1; 16 bases match TRBD2. The V segment lost 2 bases and the J segment 12 bases; nucleotides outside the gene matches: 13. The CDR3 has 18 amino acids. Germline V gene data show CDR1 as SGHVS and CDR2 as FQNEAQ. The CDR3 DNA reads TGTGCCAGCAGCTTAATACGGCCGGGGACTAGCGGGGGGGCCTGGCAGTTCTTC. As protein: CASSLIRPGTSGGAWQFF.

The chain employs TRBV28 and TRBJ1-5; 12 positions agree with TRBD1. With V trimmed by 6 bases and J by 6 bases, 6 bases remained unmatched. Per germline, CDR1 MDHEN and CDR2 SYDVKM. The CDR3 is made up of 15 amino acids. The CDR3: CASRPGTGGGQPQHF. The CDR3 DNA sequence: TGTGCCAGCAGACCCGGGACAGGGGGCGGTCAGCCCCAGCATTTT.

The chain carries TRBV4-1 and TRBJ2-1; perhaps TRBD1 as D (6 bases). CDR3 length: 15 amino acids. Per germline, CDR1 MGHRA and CDR2 YSYEKL. The germline V and J ends were trimmed by 5 bases and 8 bases, with 19 bases remaining between them. DNA of the CDR3: TGCGCCAGCAGCGCTGGACAGAAAACTAACGATGAGCAGTTCTTC. Amino acid sequence: CASSAGQKTNDEQFF.

The CDR3 spells CASSIEGGWANQPQHF. The CDR3, as DNA: TGTGCCAGTAGTATAGAGGGAGGATGGGCAAATCAGCCCCAGCATTTT. The rearrangement uses TRBV19 and TRBJ1-5; D unclear. V was cut by 0 bases and J by 4 bases, with 13 bases left in between. The germline gives CDR1 LNHDA, CDR2 SQIVND (reference sequence). The CDR3 contains 16 residues.

The chain links TRBV24-1 to TRBJ2-1; tentative D call: TRBD2 (5 bases). The CDR3 has 13 amino acids. The germline V gene has CDR1 KGHDR and CDR2 SFDVKD. Trimming removed 4 bases from V and 9 bases from J, with 12 bases in between. The CDR3 loop reads CATSDGRAGEQFF. As DNA, the CDR3 is TGTGCCACCAGTGACGGGCGGGCGGGTGAGCAGTTCTTC.

This clone has more than one count but fewer than ten. This chain links TRBV19 with TRBJ2-1; TRBD2 matches 9 bases. CDR3 length: 14 amino acids. Germline values: CDR1 LNHDA, CDR2 SQIVND (reference sequence). The J segment lost 6 bases and the V segment lost 8 bases, leaving 8 bases of the junction unmatched. In DNA, the CDR3 is TGTGCCAGTGATAGCGGGAGAGTGGGCAATGAGCAGTTCTTC. This gives the protein CASDSGRVGNEQFF.

The rearrangement joins TRBV7-9 to TRBJ2-2, with a weak D call TRBD1 (6 bases). The germline CDR1 and CDR2 sequences are SEHNR and FQNEAQ (reference sequence). Trimming pared 3 bases from V and 5 bases from J, leaving 10 bases between. This CDR3 comprises 14 residues. The CDR3 DNA reads as TGTGCCAGCAGCTTCCCAGGACAGACCGGGGAGCTGTTTTTT. Translation gives CASSFPGQTGELFF.

This rearrangement joins TRBV24-1 to TRBJ2-2; D is possibly TRBD2 (6 bases). Per the germline V gene, CDR1 is KGHDR and CDR2 is SFDVKD. The length of the CDR3 is 17 residues. Trimming cost V 0 bases and J 5 bases, with 15 bases left between them. As DNA, the CDR3 is TGTGCCACCAGTGATTTGCGGGGGTCTCCCGGGACCGGGGAGCTGTTTTTT. As protein: CATSDLRGSPGTGELFF.

The chain has TRBV2 and TRBJ1-5; D possibly corresponds to TRBD1 (6 bases). The CDR3 has 13 residues. Germline loops: CDR1 SNHLY, CDR2 FYNNEI. V was cut by 8 bases and J by 8 bases, with 16 bases left in between. The CDR3 coding sequence is TGTGCCAGCGGAGGAGGGGGGGTGAAGCCCCAGCATTTT. It translates to CASGGGGVKPQHF.

V is TRBV6-1 and J is TRBJ2-3, with 8 bases identical to TRBD1. Germline loops: CDR1 MNHNS, CDR2 SASEGT. CDR3 length: 16 amino acids. With V trimmed by 4 bases and J by 1 base, 7 bases remained unmatched. The CDR3 protein is CASSAFPGQGTDTQYF. The DNA for the CDR3 is TGTGCCAGCAGTGCCTTCCCGGGACAGGGCACAGATACGCAGTATTTT.

The J gene is TRBJ2-1, the V gene TRBV5-1, with 11 bases fitting TRBD1. The trim removed 0 bases at V and 9 bases at J, leaving 5 bases unmatched. Germline assignment: CDR1 SGHRS and CDR2 YFSETQ. CDR3 size: 15 residues. The CDR3, as DNA: TGCGCCAGCAGCTTGGCCGGGACAGGGGGACTTGAGCAGTTCTTC. Amino acids: CASSLAGTGGLEQFF.

This clone was counted only a few times. The rearrangement links TRBV28 to TRBJ2-7, with TRBD1 identical over 11 bases. J was trimmed by 5 bases and V by 8 bases; bases with no gene match: 5. The CDR3 contains 13 residues. Germline V gene sequence: CDR1 MDHEN, CDR2 SYDVKM. The CDR3: CASFGQGAHEQYF. The CDR3 DNA is TGTGCCAGCTTCGGACAGGGGGCCCACGAGCAGTACTTC.

This rearrangement joins TRBV2 to TRBJ1-1, with D possibly being TRBD1 (6 bases). Per germline, CDR1 SNHLY and CDR2 FYNNEI. The CDR3 loop spans 15 amino acids. The germline V and J ends were trimmed by 6 bases and 1 base, with 15 bases remaining between them. The CDR3 reads CASSPQGIKNTEAFF. CDR3 sequence (DNA): TGTGCCAGCAGCCCCCAGGGGATCAAGAACACTGAAGCTTTCTTT.

In nucleotides, the CDR3 is TGTGCCACCAGCAGACCATGGACAGGATACAATGAGCAGTTCTTC. Translation gives CATSRPWTGYNEQFF. The chain recombines TRBV15 with TRBJ2-1, with 7 bases that match TRBD1. The junction had 5 bases not matched to a gene; V was cut back by 2 bases and J by 4 bases. In germline, CDR1 is LNHNV, CDR2 YYDKDF (reference sequence). This CDR3 has 15 residues.

The chain carries TRBV28 and TRBJ1-6; no firm D call. Trimming stripped 2 bases from V and 6 bases from J, with 5 bases between. Germline V gene lookup returns CDR1 MDHEN and CDR2 SYDVKM. CDR3 length: 13 amino acids. The CDR3 region is CASSLGLNSPLHF. The CDR3 DNA is TGTGCCAGCAGTTTAGGGCTTAATTCACCCCTCCACTTT.

The chain joins TRBV6-5 to TRBJ2-1, with 9 nucleotides matching TRBD1. Germline V gene lookup returns CDR1 MNHEY and CDR2 SVGAGI. V was clipped by 4 bases and J by 1 base; unmatched bases: 2. The CDR3 is 15 amino acids. This CDR3 reads CASSSDRGSYNEQFF. CDR3 DNA sequence: TGTGCCAGCAGTTCTGACAGGGGGTCCTACAATGAGCAGTTCTTC.

This rearrangement joins TRBV5-1 to TRBJ1-6; 9 bases line up with TRBD1. This CDR3 is built from 15 residues. J lost 6 bases, V lost 5 bases, and 6 bases had no gene match. Germline CDR1 reads SGHRS; CDR2 reads YFSETQ. CDR3 sequence reads: CASRYDRGGNSPLHF. Written as DNA, the CDR3 is TGCGCCAGCAGATACGACAGGGGGGGTAATTCACCCCTCCACTTT.

The V call is TRBV3-1 (or the pseudogene TRBV3-2), the J call TRBJ1-6; weak D call: TRBD1 (5 bases). Trimming removed 2 bases from V and 3 bases from J, with 23 bases in between. Per the germline V gene, CDR1 is LGHDT and CDR2 is YNNKEL (reference sequence). This CDR3 has 20 residues. Here the CDR3 DNA reads TGTGCCAGCAGCCAAATATCCCGGACAAGGCCCTGCCACTATAATTCACCCCTCCACTTT. Protein: CASSQISRTRPCHYNSPLHF.

The chain employs TRBV27 and TRBJ1-1; TRBD1 agrees at 9 bases. Trimming removed 3 bases from V and 3 bases from J; junction bases left unmatched: 11. Per the germline V gene, CDR1 is MNHEY and CDR2 is SMNVEV (reference sequence). The CDR3 has 17 amino acids. The CDR3 protein is CASSFLGQGKSDTEAFF. The CDR3 DNA reads as TGTGCCAGCAGTTTTTTGGGACAGGGCAAGAGCGACACTGAAGCTTTCTTT.

The V gene is TRBV10-3, the J gene TRBJ2-3; 7 bases are a match to TRBD1. The CDR3 is made up of 13 amino acids. Trimming cost V 10 bases and J 2 bases; bases outside gene matches: 6. Germline lookup yields CDR1 ENHRY and CDR2 SYGVKD. The CDR3 sequence is CATDREHTDTQYF. The CDR3 DNA reads as TGTGCCACCGACAGGGAGCACACAGATACGCAGTATTTT.